This T cell receptor (beta chain) was sequenced during a study of human T cells and chemical hapten exposure. The CDR3 is 16 residues long. Germline trimming cut 0 bases from V and 4 bases from J; bases unmatched to any gene: 4. Germline V gene data show CDR1 as SGHAT and CDR2 as FQNNGV. TCRdb re-called the RACE reads through MiXCR, storing one row per CDR3 protein. Of tens of thousands of distinct CDR3 sequences in the sample, 10% were seen once. The time point was: patch test 2, 6 weeks after DPC sensitization. Treatment specified: therapeutic diphenylcyclopropenone sensitization with weekly scalp DPC.

This chain joins TRBV11-2 and TRBJ2-1; 9 bases agree with TRBD1. The specimen was whole blood, collected in connection with sensitization to the hapten diphenylcyclopropenone (DPC). The clonotype comes from a woman aged 45 to 65 with alopecia areata. Some clones in this sample may be carry-over from other donors' samples. The CDR3 sequence: CASSLDRGQGYNEQFF. The CDR3 coding sequence is TGTGCCAGCAGCTTAGATCGGGGACAGGGATACAATGAGCAGTTCTTC.